One and the same sample provided the 9 T cell receptor beta chains below, sequenced in a study of tumor-infiltrating lymphocytes in primary liver carcinoma. The source material, 20-30 mg of unsorted bulk tissue, was used to co-extract RNA and DNA. Constant-region priming of roughly 500 ng total RNA yielded TCR beta cDNA. ARM-PCR, slightly modified, supplied the TCR beta libraries through three nested multiplex PCR rounds. With TRBV1-TRBV30 forward primers and a C-beta reverse primer, the first two PCR rounds were run for 9 to 10 cycles each. TCRdb reanalysed the multiplex PCR reads using MiXCR and keeps one entry per CDR3 protein. The sample has fewer than 110,000 distinct CDR3 sequences, about 63% seen once. The specimen sequenced was liver tumor tissue from sampling region 2. Subset here: tumor region T2, inferior pole. These receptors all stem from a woman aged 55-75 years with primary liver carcinoma and hepatitis B virus infection.

Comment on this clonotype: Sequence at one end of the junction differs from germline and may be a read error. The CDR3 region is CARSLTAGQKNTQYF. DNA of the CDR3: TGTGCCAGGAGCTTAACCGCGGGTCAAAAAAACACTCAGTACTTC. The genes are TRBV11-1 and TRBJ2-4; weak D call: TRBD2 (5 bases). The CDR3 is 15 amino acids. In germline, CDR1 is SGHAT, CDR2 FQDESV (reference sequence).

This clonotype was detected only once. This chain connects TRBV5-4 to TRBJ2-5; 13 nucleotides line up with TRBD2. CDR3 length: 17 amino acids. From germline, CDR1 is SGHNT and CDR2 YYREEE (reference sequence). V shed 2 bases and J 9 bases; nucleotides not matched to a gene: 13. DNA of the CDR3: TGTGCCAGCAGCTTTACAAGGACTAGCGGGAGCATCGAGCCCCAGTACTTC. Encoded protein: CASSFTRTSGSIEPQYF.

With respect to this clonotype: The junction does not match germline at one end; this may be a read error. This chain links TRBV6-5 with TRBJ1-1, with 7 bases matching TRBD1. The CDR3 has 12 residues. The germline CDR1 and CDR2 sequences are MNHEY and SVGAGI. CDR3 sequence reads: CTSRSPGTEAFF. CDR3 nucleotide sequence: TGTACCAGCAGATCACCCGGGACAGAGGCTTTCTTT.

This chain uses TRBV11-2 with TRBJ2-7; perhaps TRBD1 as D (5 bases). The CDR3 length is 18 residues. CDR1 and CDR2 from the germline V gene are SGHAT and FQNNGV. CDR3 protein: CISSLSTDSSLGFYEQYF. CDR3 coding DNA: TGTATCAGCAGCTTATCCACCGACAGCTCCCTTGGGTTCTACGAGCAGTACTTC.

The rearrangement joins TRBV19 to TRBJ1-2, with D tentatively TRBD1 (5 bases). CDR1 and CDR2 (germline): LNHDA, SQIVND (reference sequence). The CDR3 has 16 amino acids. Trimming cost V 3 bases and J 6 bases, with 20 bases left between them. The CDR3 DNA follows: TGTGCCAGTAGTATGATGGCTCTACGGCAACAGGATGGCTACACCTTC. Translation gives CASSMMALRQQDGYTF. Looking up the rest from reference TRBV19 and TRBJ1-2 gives the full variable domain: DGGITQSPKYLFRKEGQNVTLSCEQNLNHDAMYWYRQDPGQGLRLIYYSQIVNDFQKGDIAEGYSVSREKKESFPLTVTSAQKNPTAFYLCASSMMALRQQDGYTFGSGTRLTVV.

Concerning this clonotype itself: The junction differs from germline at one of its ends, possibly a read error. The DNA of the CDR3 is TGTGCCGGCAGTCTCACGACTAGCGGGAACTCCTACGAGCAGTATTTC. Translation: CAGSLTTSGNSYEQYF. The chain couples TRBV6-2 or TRBV6-3 to TRBJ2-7; 11 bases align to TRBD2. There are 16 residues in the CDR3. Germline V gene sequence: CDR1 MNHEY, CDR2 SVGEGT.

In its sample, this clonotype was seen once. The V call is TRBV29-1, the J call TRBJ2-7; D is unclear. Trimming left V 5 bases short and J 5 bases short, with 16 bases between. Per the germline V gene, CDR1 is SQVTM and CDR2 is ANQGSEA. The CDR3 is 13 amino acids. The CDR3 region is CSVSGRNSHEQYF. DNA of the CDR3: TGCAGCGTTTCTGGACGTAACTCACACGAGCAGTACTTC.

Concerning this clonotype itself: A read error may account for a junction end that differs from germline. The V and J genes are TRBV13 and TRBJ2-1; 9 bases match TRBD2. This CDR3 contains 19 residues. CDR1 and CDR2 from the germline V gene are PRHDT and FYEKMQ (reference sequence). The CDR3 sequence is CACSSRPDSSGDSYNEQFF. The CDR3 bases are TGTGCCTGCAGCTCACGCCCTGATTCTAGCGGGGACTCCTATAATGAGCAGTTCTTC.

The chain is built from TRBV5-6 and TRBJ2-2, with a tentative D call TRBD2 (6 bases). This CDR3 is built from 15 residues. V was pared by 1 base and J by 10 bases, with 17 bases between. Germline CDR1 reads SGHDT; CDR2 reads YYEEEE. CDR3 sequence reads: CASSLFGRATAELFF. CDR3 nucleotides: TGTGCCAGCAGCTTGTTCGGGAGAGCCACAGCGGAGCTGTTTTTT.